The T cell receptor (beta chain) under discussion was sequenced for a study of shared clonotypes between healthy human individuals. Study results and limitations: As a rule, naive subsets had a larger estimated richness than memory subsets. Apart from blood, nothing was sampled; tissue repertoires likely differ.

Comments on this clone: The antigen is unknown.

CDR1 SGHRS and CDR2 YFSETQ come from the germline V gene. The J segment lost 4 bases and the V segment lost 0 bases, leaving 6 bases of the junction unmatched. The CDR3 loop spans 16 amino acids. Authors' processing steps: ImmunoSEQ sequences covered only the junction and lacked quality scores; filtering therefore differed. Assay: immunoSEQ multiplex PCR; the TCRdb copy retains only in-frame clones and omits some. D and trimming come from the DNA, and the V and J calls and clone size come from that table. The sample includes approximately 1,500,000 clones, more than 95% seen only once; the top ten take approximately 1%. CD4+ cells were split into CD45RA+ naive and CD45RA-negative memory subsets.

The sequencing sample was made of naive CD4+ T cells sorted from blood. The subset here: CD45RA+ positively selected. This rearrangement joins TRBV5-1 to TRBJ2-2; 7 bases line up with TRBD2. The receptor was isolated from a man aged 30 to 45 in good health. Here the CDR3 reads CASSLGGGSSTGELFF. In nucleotides, the CDR3 is TGCGCCAGCAGCTTGGGTGGCGGGAGTAGCACCGGGGAGCTGTTTTTT.